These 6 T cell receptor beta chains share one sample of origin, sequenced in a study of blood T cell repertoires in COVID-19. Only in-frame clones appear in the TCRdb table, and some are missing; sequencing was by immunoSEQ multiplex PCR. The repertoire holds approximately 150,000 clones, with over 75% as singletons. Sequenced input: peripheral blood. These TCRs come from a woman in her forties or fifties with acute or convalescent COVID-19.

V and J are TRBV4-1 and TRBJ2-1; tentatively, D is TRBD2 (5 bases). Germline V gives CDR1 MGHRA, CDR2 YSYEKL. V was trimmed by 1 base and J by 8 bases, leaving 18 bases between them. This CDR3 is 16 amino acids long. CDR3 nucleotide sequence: TGCGCCAGCAGCCAAGGGGAGAGCAGCCTCTCTGATGAGCAGTTCTTC. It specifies CASSQGESSLSDEQFF.

This chain's CDR3 is CASSPGGEQYF. The CDR3 bases are TGTGCCAGCAGCCCGGGGGGCGAGCAGTACTTC. The J gene is TRBJ2-7, the V gene TRBV7-8, with 7 bases matching TRBD2. There are 11 residues in the CDR3. Germline CDR1 and CDR2: SGHVS and FQNEAQ. The V segment lost 5 bases and the J segment 6 bases; nucleotides outside the gene matches: 1.

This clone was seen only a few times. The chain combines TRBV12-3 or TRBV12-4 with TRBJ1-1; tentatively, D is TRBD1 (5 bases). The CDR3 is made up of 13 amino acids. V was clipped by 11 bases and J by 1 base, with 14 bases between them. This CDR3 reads CAARAAKNTEAFF. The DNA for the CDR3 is TGTGCCGCCAGGGCAGCTAAGAACACTGAAGCTTTCTTT.

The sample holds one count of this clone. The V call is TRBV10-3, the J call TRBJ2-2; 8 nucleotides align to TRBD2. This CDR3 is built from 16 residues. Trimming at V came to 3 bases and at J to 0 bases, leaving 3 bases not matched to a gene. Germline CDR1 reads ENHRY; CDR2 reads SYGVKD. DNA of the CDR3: TGTGCCATCAGTGAAGTCGGGGGGGCGAACACCGGGGAGCTGTTTTTT. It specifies CAISEVGGANTGELFF.

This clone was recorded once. The CDR3 DNA follows: TGTGCCAGCAGCCGGGGGTATGGGGCCAACGTCCTGACTTTC. It codes for CASSRGYGANVLTF. The chain couples TRBV7-2 to TRBJ2-6; D is perhaps TRBD2 (6 bases). Germline CDR1 SGHTA, CDR2 FQGNSA. The germline V and J ends were trimmed by 5 bases and 3 bases, with 8 bases remaining between them. This CDR3 comprises 14 residues.

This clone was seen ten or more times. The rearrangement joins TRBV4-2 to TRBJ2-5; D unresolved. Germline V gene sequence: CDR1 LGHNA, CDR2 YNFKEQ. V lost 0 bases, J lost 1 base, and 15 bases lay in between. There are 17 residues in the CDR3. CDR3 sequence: CASSQDVTVSSQETQYF. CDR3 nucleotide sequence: TGTGCCAGCAGCCAAGATGTTACAGTCTCTTCCCAAGAGACCCAGTACTTC.